Shown below are 3 T cell receptor beta chains from a single sample sequenced in a study of PD-1 blockade in mismatch repair-deficient tumors. Repertoires were generated with immunoSEQ multiplex PCR, while TCRdb's copy carries only in-frame clones and drops some. The profile shows some 100,000 clones, 82% of them singletons. The source was peripheral blood, collected about 36 weeks after starting pembrolizumab. Source of these receptors: an adult with mismatch repair-deficient cancer.

The chain uses TRBV6-6 and TRBJ2-7; D is unresolved. Trimming stripped 8 bases from V and 9 bases from J, with 29 bases between. CDR1 is MNHNY, CDR2 SVGAGI, per germline (reference sequence). The CDR3 is 16 residues long. CDR3: CASLSVAAPYPPRQYF. In DNA, the CDR3 is TGTGCCAGCCTCTCAGTGGCGGCTCCCTACCCGCCCCGGCAGTACTTC.

The chain carries TRBV5-1 and TRBJ2-1; 10 bases are shared with TRBD2. In germline, CDR1 is SGHRS, CDR2 YFSETQ. The CDR3 runs 14 residues. V trimming: 1 base; J trimming: 8 bases; junction bases outside the gene matches: 3. The CDR3 nucleotides are TGCGCCAGCAGCTTGCGTCTAGCGGGAGATGAGCAGTTCTTC. Translation: CASSLRLAGDEQFF.

V usage is TRBV29-1 and J usage is TRBJ1-2, with 7 nucleotides matching TRBD1. Germline V gene sequence: CDR1 SQVTM, CDR2 ANQGSEA. The J segment lost 6 bases and the V segment lost 4 bases, leaving 14 bases of the junction unmatched. This CDR3 comprises 15 residues. The CDR3 is CSVGGTGVFLDGYTF. The CDR3 coding sequence is TGCAGCGTTGGTGGAACAGGGGTTTTCTTGGATGGCTACACCTTC.